This T cell receptor (beta chain) came from a study of multiple sclerosis patients with progressive multifocal leukoencephalopathy (dated by TCRdb to between 2018 and 2020). Study-wide context: Peripheral T and B cells were examined in MS patients who developed PML (4 under natalizumab, 1 after alemtuzumab) and in treated patients who did not develop PML. Two natalizumab-treated patients who later developed PML were followed longitudinally from before therapy through 6 and 12 months to PML onset. The study was designed to detect JC virus-specific or public T-cell expansions arising at the time of PML onset.

General study outcomes and caveats: Because of the small, descriptive cohort, whether findings reflect JC virus infection or general immunocompromise remained unclear. The analysis covered only peripheral blood, although cerebrospinal fluid or brain lymphocytes might be more informative for natalizumab-associated PML. When PML developed, no shared TRBV or TRBJ gene usage and no preferred TRBV-TRBJ pairings were found. Most PML patients had lower normalized Shannon entropy, suggesting less diverse TRB repertoires, while values in the natalizumab-treated controls sat near 1. Although TRB clones above 0.5% frequency turned up only in PML patients, the clones expanded at PML onset were already present before and during natalizumab therapy.

Per the germline V gene (reference sequence), SGHNT is the CDR1 and YYREEE is the CDR2. The germline ends are 6 bases apart after V is trimmed by 1 base and J by 10 bases. The CDR3, cysteine through phenylalanine, is 11 amino acids long. CDR3 DNA is the only sequence kept; it has 33 bases, read in frame from the first base. Amplification of TRB CDR3 regions from genomic DNA was performed at survey-level depth using the immunoSEQ two-step multiplex PCR. Synthetic inline TR CDR3 controls covering all V-J pairings were spiked into each PCR so that template counts could be estimated and amplification bias removed. Reads were processed so that amplification and sequencing bias were reduced, and quantification was performed against synthetic TR CDR3 analogs. In the original analysis: Raw data were processed in ImmunoSEQ Analyzer, with out-of-frame sequences and CDR3s containing stop codons removed, and gene names were assigned according to IMGT nomenclature. Normalized Shannon entropy, defined as 1 minus Pielou's evenness, was used to summarize repertoire diversity. Two TRB sequences were counted as identical only if the two sequences had the same V gene, J gene and CDR3. Public PML clonotypes were CDR3s shared by two or more PML-onset samples but absent earlier, in controls, and in public databases. Positional CDR3 amino acid composition was analyzed in Skylign with the observed count method. As stored in TCRdb, this immuneACCESS dataset retains in-frame rearrangements with V and J assigned. A fraction of the clones does not appear; measured against another copy, unresolved V genes explain less than half of the discrepancy, and the remainder lacks a known reason. The V and J calls and clone size are taken from that table; D and trimming were inferred from the DNA. The sample table lists roughly 32,000 clones, more than 85% of them with a count of one. Of the sample, under 4% falls within the top ten clones.

Per the publication, the time point label means: time of PML onset. The sample's treatment or condition, from its label and the paper: on natalizumab therapy at sampling. PML diagnosis was based on clinical and MRI findings and was confirmed by detection of JC virus DNA in cerebrospinal fluid. In the natalizumab-treated patients, PML was found to develop after between roughly 15 and 56 months of natalizumab therapy. Interferon beta had previously been received by all listed patients, and all PML patients were female. Blood samples for T3 were taken at PML onset. Ficoll-Hypaque density gradient centrifugation was used to isolate peripheral blood mononuclear cells. A word on this clone: Its antigen has not been determined. No base-level quality is on record; no much larger clone is a single base apart.

This TCR was recovered from a human donor with progressive multifocal leukoencephalopathy. This chain joins TRBV5-4 to TRBJ2-1, with no reliable assignment of the D segment. The input for sequencing was PBMCs, taken from a patient treated with natalizumab. The DNA reads as follows: TGTGCCAGCAGCTTGTCGGGCGAGCAGTTCTTC. The resulting protein is CASSLSGEQFF. Reference TRBV5-4 and TRBJ2-1 proteins supply the regions before and after the CDR3; the full variable domain is: ETGVTQSPTHLIKTRGQQVTLRCSSQSGHNTVSWYQQALGQGPQFIFQYYREEENGRGNFPPRFSGLQFPNYSSELNVNALELDDSALYLCASSLSGEQFFGPGTRLTVL.